This TCR beta chain was found in a study of cytomegalovirus exposure and HLA in healthy donors. PCR primers comprised 60 Vbeta and 13 Jbeta primers. The method was immunoSEQ multiplex PCR; TCRdb's version includes in-frame clones alone and lacks a portion of them. The sample holds around 75,000 clones; about 76% are singletons and the top ten take over 2.5%. The CDR3 totals 16 residues. Note on this clone: Its antigen is currently unknown.

Points from the study as a whole: The productive fraction for most TCR beta V segments was about 90% or about 30% in an earlier analysis. Some TCR beta chains (roughly 150 of them) were listed as cytomegalovirus-associated.

Sequencing was performed on PBMCs. This rearrangement joins TRBV7-5 to TRBJ2-3; the table's D gene call, TRBD1, was not cross checked with the DNA. TRBV7-5 is a known pseudogene. The source is a man aged 18 to 29 in good health and CMV-seronegative. The CDR3 loop is CARSPGQGRPTDTQYF. The CDR3 region has the DNA TGTGCCAGAAGCCCCGGACAGGGCCGACCCACAGATACGCAGTATTTT.